This T cell receptor beta chain was captured in a study of blood T cell repertoires in COVID-19. All enrollees were roughly 18 to 89 years old and from fewer than 25 US areas. Libraries were prepared by immunoSEQ multiplex PCR; TCRdb keeps only in-frame clonotypes and omits some of them. The data contain roughly 250,000 clones, approximately 88% of them singletons. Germline-derived CDR1 and CDR2 are SGHDT and YYEEEE. Trimming shortened V by 0 bases and J by 7 bases, and 14 bases separated the two germline ends. This CDR3 is 16 amino acids long. This receptor was identified in a woman in her thirties or forties with acute COVID-19. V usage is TRBV5-6 and J usage is TRBJ1-6; D is possibly TRBD1 (6 bases). The sample comprised PBMCs or T cells enriched from blood (not recorded which). CDR3 sequence reads: CASSLGPGGGNSPLHF. DNA of the CDR3: TGTGCCAGCAGCTTGGGCCCAGGTGGGGGCAATTCACCCCTCCACTTT.